The 26 T cell receptor beta chains given below trace back to one sample, sequenced in a study of CD8 T cells in ankylosing spondylitis. General study findings and limits: A TCR beta motif of several highly homologous variants seemed to mark ankylosing spondylitis blood.

TCRdb processed the 5' RACE reads anew with MiXCR; each CDR3 protein has one entry. The sample shows fewer than 550,000 distinct CDR3 sequences, about 5.7% of them seen only once. These receptors lack a known antigen. Sequencing was carried out using blood, either unsorted or a sorted T cell fraction (not recorded which). The receptors originated from a male donor with ankylosing spondylitis.

The table lists this clonotype with many counts. The rearrangement joins TRBV24-1 to TRBJ1-2, with unresolved D. CDR3 length: 15 amino acids. The V and J ends lost 3 bases and 8 bases respectively, with 18 bases between them. Per the germline V gene, CDR1 is KGHDR and CDR2 is SFDVKD. DNA for the CDR3: TGTGCCACCAGTGATCCGACCTCAACCGCGCGGGGCTACACCTTC. Amino acids: CATSDPTSTARGYTF.

The gene calls are TRBV19 and TRBJ1-1; D is ambiguous. The V end was cut by 3 bases, the J end by 6 bases, with 11 bases between. Germline V lookup: CDR1 LNHDA, CDR2 SQIVND (reference sequence). The CDR3 has 13 residues. CDR3 in amino acids: CASSIQLESEAFF. CDR3 bases: TGTGCCAGTAGTATTCAGCTTGAGTCTGAAGCTTTCTTT.

A word on this clonotype: A much larger clonotype is one base distant, so this may be a read error. V and J are TRBV20-1 and TRBJ1-1, with a weak D call TRBD1 (5 bases). CDR3 length: 15 residues. Germline values: CDR1 DFQATT, CDR2 SNEGSKA (reference sequence). Here the CDR3 DNA reads TGCAGTGCTAGAGTCCGGGACCGCTGGAACACTGACGCTTTCTTT. As protein: CSARVRDRWNTDAFF.

This clonotype was found many times. The chain joins TRBV20-1 to TRBJ2-3; no firm D call. Between the trimmed V and J ends, which lost 6 bases and 7 bases, there was a span of 20 bases. There are 14 residues in the CDR3. CDR1 DFQATT and CDR2 SNEGSKA come from the germline V gene (reference sequence). DNA of the CDR3: TGCAGTGCAAATGGGCCTTTGCCGCGCCATACGCAGTATTTT. It encodes CSANGPLPRHTQYF.

Ten or more counts support this clonotype. The J gene is TRBJ1-5, the V gene TRBV20-1, with D perhaps matching TRBD1 (5 bases). Germline-derived CDR1 and CDR2 are DFQATT and SNEGSKA (reference sequence). The V end was cut by 6 bases, the J end by 5 bases, with 17 bases between. CDR3 length: 14 residues. Written as DNA, the CDR3 is TGCAGTGCCACCTACGGGGGTCGGGATCAGCCCCAGCATTTT. It encodes CSATYGGRDQPQHF.

This clonotype has more than one count but fewer than ten. The J gene is TRBJ2-2, the V gene TRBV7-2, with unresolved D. Germline V CDR1 and CDR2: SGHTA, FQGNSA. This CDR3 has 14 amino acids. V was clipped by 2 bases and J by 3 bases, with 7 bases between them. The CDR3 spells CASSLPLDTGELFF. CDR3 nucleotide sequence: TGTGCCAGCAGCTTACCCCTGGACACCGGGGAGCTGTTTTTT.

This clonotype appeared many times. The chain has TRBV6-1 and TRBJ1-3, with D possibly being TRBD1 (5 bases). This CDR3 spans 16 amino acids. Germline loops: CDR1 MNHNS, CDR2 SASEGT. With 3 bases removed from V and 4 bases from J, the gap between germline ends came to 16 bases. The CDR3 nucleotides read TGTGCCAGCAGTGAGGCGCCCCAGGGATTGGGAAACACCATATATTTT. Its translation: CASSEAPQGLGNTIYF.

The table lists this clonotype with a few counts. An end of the junction differs from the germline gene, which may be a read error. The gene calls are TRBV20-1 and TRBJ2-1; 11 bases match TRBD2. The CDR3 is 20 amino acids. Germline V gene lookup returns CDR1 DFQATT and CDR2 SNEGSKA (reference sequence). The CDR3: CCARDHFLLAGGSIYNEQFF. The DNA for the CDR3 is TGCTGTGCTAGAGATCATTTTTTGCTAGCGGGAGGTTCAATTTACAATGAGCAGTTCTTC.

V gene TRBV7-2 combines with J gene TRBJ2-5; D might be TRBD1 or TRBD2, each matching 5 bases. This CDR3 has 16 amino acids. Germline V gene sequence: CDR1 SGHTA, CDR2 FQGNSA. V shed 5 bases and J shed 7 bases, with 23 bases lying between them. Here the CDR3 reads CASSRLRDRRQGTQYF. CDR3 DNA: TGTGCCAGCAGCCGCCTCCGGGACCGCCGGCAGGGGACCCAGTACTTC.

In its sample, this clonotype was seen many times. V usage is TRBV5-1 and J usage is TRBJ1-6; 8 bases are shared with TRBD1. V lost 4 bases and J lost 9; bases outside the gene matches: 9. CDR3 size: 15 residues. Germline assignment: CDR1 SGHRS and CDR2 YFSETQ. The CDR3 DNA sequence: TGCGCCAGCAGCAGAACTTCGGACAGGGTTTCACCCCTCCACTTT. Amino acids: CASSRTSDRVSPLHF. Supplemented by reference TRBV5-1 and TRBJ1-6, the full variable domain reads KAGVTQTPRYLIKTRGQQVTLSCSPISGHRSVSWYQQTPGQGLQFLFEYFSETQRNKGNFPGRFSGRQFSNSRSEMNVSTLELGDSALYLCASSRTSDRVSPLHFGNGTRLTVT.

This clonotype has only a few counts. The rearrangement uses TRBV15 and TRBJ1-2, with 7 positions matching TRBD1. Trimming removed 3 bases from V and 8 bases from J; junction bases left unmatched: 9. The length of the CDR3 is 14 residues. CDR1 LNHNV and CDR2 YYDKDF come from the germline V gene (reference sequence). The CDR3 DNA sequence: TGTGCCACCAGCAGCAACAGGGGTTGGGCGGGCTACACCTTC. The encoded protein is CATSSNRGWAGYTF.

This clonotype was recorded at least ten times. V and J are TRBV12-3 or TRBV12-4 and TRBJ1-2; D gene ambiguous. The length of the CDR3 is 11 residues. Trimming left V 6 bases short and J 3 bases short, with 5 bases between. The CDR3 nucleotides are TGTGCCAGCAGGAGGGACTATGGCTACACCTTC. It codes for CASRRDYGYTF.

This clonotype has a count of ten or more. The gene calls are TRBV7-9 and TRBJ2-7; D gene unclear. CDR3 length equals 14 residues. From germline, CDR1 is SEHNR and CDR2 FQNEAQ (reference sequence). The V and J ends lost 5 bases and 1 base respectively, with 12 bases between them. The CDR3 DNA reads as TGTGCCAGCAGCCCCGAGGAATGGTCCTACGAGCAGTACTTC. Translating gives CASSPEEWSYEQYF. Together with reference TRBV7-9 and TRBJ2-7, the CDR3 gives the full variable domain: DTGVSQNPRHKITKRGQNVTFRCDPISEHNRLYWYRQTLGQGPEFLTYFQNEAQLEKSRLLSDRFSAERPKGSFSTLEIQRTEQGDSAMYLCASSPEEWSYEQYFGPGTRLTVT.

This clonotype came up many times. J is TRBJ2-3 and V is TRBV4-3; no firm D call. Germline V gene lookup returns CDR1 LGHNA and CDR2 YSLEER. V gave up 4 bases and J gave up 5 bases, with 10 bases separating them. There are 13 residues in the CDR3. The CDR3 sequence: CASSPLIGDTQYF. In nucleotides, the CDR3 is TGCGCCAGCAGCCCTTTAATCGGAGATACGCAGTATTTT.

This clonotype was found many times. The chain links TRBV24-1 to TRBJ1-6; the D is unclear. The CDR3 extends over 12 amino acids. Germline-derived CDR1 and CDR2 are KGHDR and SFDVKD. The V end was cut by 3 bases, the J end by 8 bases, with 4 bases between. The CDR3 loop is CATSDRDSPLHF. The CDR3 nucleotides read TGTGCCACCAGTGATCGGGATTCACCCCTCCACTTT.

In its sample, this clonotype was seen many times. V is TRBV7-2 and J is TRBJ1-2; D is unresolved. Germline CDR1 reads SGHTA; CDR2 reads FQGNSA. The V end lost 5 bases, the J end lost 5 bases, and 15 bases lay between the germline ends. The CDR3 runs to 14 residues. Here the CDR3 DNA reads TGTGCCAGCAGCCTCACTCAGGCCGGGTATGGCTACACCTTC. Protein sequence: CASSLTQAGYGYTF.

The rearrangement links TRBV3-1 to TRBJ1-6, with 9 bases that match TRBD1. The V segment lost 3 bases and the J segment 8 bases; nucleotides outside the gene matches: 8. Germline values: CDR1 LGHDT, CDR2 YNNKEL (reference sequence). The CDR3 has 16 amino acids. The CDR3 DNA follows: TGTGCCAGCAGCCATGCCACAGGGGGCGGGTATTCACCCCTCCACTTT. Translated: CASSHATGGGYSPLHF.

This clonotype was observed at least ten times. This chain uses TRBV7-2 with TRBJ2-7; 7 bases map to TRBD1. The CDR3 runs 14 residues. J gave up 2 bases and V 5 bases, and 6 bases lay outside the gene matches. The V gene's germline CDR1 is SGHTA and CDR2 FQGNSA. The CDR3 nucleotides are TGTGCCAGCAGCCGGGACAGCCTGACCTACGAGCAGTACTTC. This codes for CASSRDSLTYEQYF.

This clonotype has at least ten counts. At one of its ends the junction is not consistent with the germline gene, which may arise from a read error. V usage is TRBV7-7 and J usage is TRBJ2-2; 10 bases line up with TRBD1. The germline CDR1 and CDR2 sequences are SSHAT and FNYEAQ (reference sequence). This CDR3 has 15 residues. CDR3 sequence: CASSTRDRGAGELFF. In DNA form, the CDR3 reads TGTGCTAGCAGCACCCGGGACAGGGGTGCCGGGGAGCTGTTTTTT.

This clonotype was seen repeatedly, ten times or more. V usage is TRBV20-1 and J usage is TRBJ2-3; D possibly matches TRBD1 or TRBD2 (6 bases each). The V and J ends lost 0 bases and 7 bases respectively, with 17 bases between them. Germline V gene lookup returns CDR1 DFQATT and CDR2 SNEGSKA (reference sequence). The CDR3 loop spans 15 amino acids. The CDR3 reads CSARDDRGGRNTQYF. The CDR3 coding sequence is TGCAGTGCTAGAGACGATAGAGGGGGGCGAAATACGCAGTATTTT.

This clonotype was picked up many times. J is TRBJ2-5 and V is TRBV6-5; TRBD1 aligns across 10 bases. CDR1 is MNHEY and CDR2 is SVGAGI in the germline V gene. CDR3 length equals 17 residues. V lost 4 bases to trimming and J lost 4 bases; unmatched junction nucleotides: 12. The CDR3 DNA reads as TGTGCCAGCAGTTCAAATGCCGGGACAGGGGATCGAGAGACCCAGTACTTC. The encoded protein is CASSSNAGTGDRETQYF.

In this sample, this clonotype turned up many times. The V gene is TRBV20-1, the J gene TRBJ2-5, with TRBD2 matching 9 bases. The CDR3 totals 14 residues. The germline V gene encodes CDR1 DFQATT and CDR2 SNEGSKA (reference sequence). V gave up 3 bases and J gave up 2 bases; unmatched junction bases: 4. CDR3 coding DNA: TGCAGTGCTAGGCTAGCGGGGCCACAAGAGACCCAGTACTTC. As protein: CSARLAGPQETQYF.

The sample holds many counts of this clonotype. The rearrangement links TRBV6-1 to TRBJ1-1; 8 bases line up with TRBD1. This CDR3 has 15 amino acids. Germline CDR1 is MNHNS and CDR2 is SASEGT. The J segment lost 1 base and the V segment lost 5 bases, leaving 6 bases of the junction unmatched. Here the CDR3 DNA reads TGTGCCAGCAGTCTTTCAGGGGGCGCGAACACTGAAGCTTTCTTT. It yields the protein CASSLSGGANTEAFF.

Ten or more counts support this clonotype. This chain joins TRBV7-2 and TRBJ2-1; D not certain. The CDR3 consists of 12 residues. V was clipped by 1 base and J by 5 bases, with 3 bases between them. Germline CDR1 is SGHTA and CDR2 is FQGNSA. Written as DNA, the CDR3 is TGTGCCAGCAGCTTAGAAAACAATGAGCAGTTCTTC. Translating it yields CASSLENNEQFF.

The J gene is TRBJ2-1, the V gene TRBV30, with 7 bases that match TRBD1. CDR1 is GTSNPN and CDR2 is SVGIG in the germline V gene (reference sequence). Losses at the gene ends were 0 bases for V and 8 bases for J; bases not matched to a gene: 7. CDR3 size: 14 residues. CDR3 bases: TGTGCCTGGAGTGTACATTGGGACAGCCATGAGCAGTTCTTC. Its protein is CAWSVHWDSHEQFF.

This clonotype showed up just a few times. The chain joins TRBV30 to TRBJ2-1, with D perhaps TRBD1 (5 bases). CDR3 length equals 11 residues. Germline V CDR1 and CDR2: GTSNPN, SVGIG (reference sequence). V gave up 3 bases and J gave up 5 bases, with 5 bases separating them. This chain's CDR3 is CAWSRDNEQFF. DNA of the CDR3: TGTGCCTGGAGCAGGGACAATGAGCAGTTCTTC.